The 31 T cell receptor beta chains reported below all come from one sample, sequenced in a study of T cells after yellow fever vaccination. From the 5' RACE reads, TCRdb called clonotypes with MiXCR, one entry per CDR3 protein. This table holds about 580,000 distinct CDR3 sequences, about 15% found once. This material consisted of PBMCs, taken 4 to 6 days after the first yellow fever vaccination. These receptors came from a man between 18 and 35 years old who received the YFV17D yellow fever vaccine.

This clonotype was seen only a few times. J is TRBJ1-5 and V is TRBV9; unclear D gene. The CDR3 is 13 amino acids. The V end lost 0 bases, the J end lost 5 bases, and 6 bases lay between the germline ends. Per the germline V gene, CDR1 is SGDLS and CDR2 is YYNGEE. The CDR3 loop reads CASSVEQYQPQHF. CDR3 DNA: TGTGCCAGCAGCGTAGAACAGTATCAGCCCCAGCATTTT.

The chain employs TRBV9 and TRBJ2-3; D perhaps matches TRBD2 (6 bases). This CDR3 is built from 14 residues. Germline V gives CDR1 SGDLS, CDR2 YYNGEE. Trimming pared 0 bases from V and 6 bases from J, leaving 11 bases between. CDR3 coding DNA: TGTGCCAGCAGCGTAGGGCGGGGCGGGGATACGCAGTATTTT. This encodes CASSVGRGGDTQYF.

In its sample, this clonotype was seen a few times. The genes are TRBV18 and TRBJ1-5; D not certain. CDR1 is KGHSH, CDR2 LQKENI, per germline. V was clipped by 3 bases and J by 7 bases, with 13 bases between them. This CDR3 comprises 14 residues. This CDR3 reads CASSPKGQIQPQHF. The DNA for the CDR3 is TGTGCCAGCTCACCTAAAGGGCAAATCCAGCCCCAGCATTTT.

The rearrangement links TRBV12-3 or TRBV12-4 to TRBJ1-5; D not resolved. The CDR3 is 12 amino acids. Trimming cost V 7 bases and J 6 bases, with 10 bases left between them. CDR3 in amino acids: CASTTIRQPQHF. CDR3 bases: TGTGCCAGCACCACAATACGTCAGCCCCAGCATTTT.

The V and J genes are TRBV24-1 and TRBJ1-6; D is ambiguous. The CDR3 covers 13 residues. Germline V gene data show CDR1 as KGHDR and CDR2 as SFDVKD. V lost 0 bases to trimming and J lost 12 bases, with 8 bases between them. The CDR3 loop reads CATSDLNPGPLHF. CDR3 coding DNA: TGTGCCACCAGTGATTTGAATCCGGGACCCCTCCACTTT.

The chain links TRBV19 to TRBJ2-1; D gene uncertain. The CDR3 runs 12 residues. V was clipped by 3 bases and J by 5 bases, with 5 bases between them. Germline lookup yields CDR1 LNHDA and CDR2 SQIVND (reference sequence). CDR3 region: CASSMRNNEQFF. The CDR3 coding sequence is TGTGCCAGTAGTATGAGGAACAATGAGCAGTTCTTC.

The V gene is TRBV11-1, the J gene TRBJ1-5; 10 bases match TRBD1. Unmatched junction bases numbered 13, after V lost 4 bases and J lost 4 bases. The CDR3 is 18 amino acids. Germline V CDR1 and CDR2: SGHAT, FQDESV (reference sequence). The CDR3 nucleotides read TGTGCCAGCAGCTCCACTGGACAGGGGGGGTGGATGAATCAGCCCCAGCATTTT. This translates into CASSSTGQGGWMNQPQHF.

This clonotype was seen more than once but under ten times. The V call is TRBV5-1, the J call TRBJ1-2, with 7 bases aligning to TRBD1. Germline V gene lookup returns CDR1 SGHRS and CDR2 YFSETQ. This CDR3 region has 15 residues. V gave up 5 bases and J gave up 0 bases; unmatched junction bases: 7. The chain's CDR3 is CASRYRDSTNYGYTF. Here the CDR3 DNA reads TGCGCCAGCAGGTACCGGGACAGTACTAACTATGGCTACACCTTC.

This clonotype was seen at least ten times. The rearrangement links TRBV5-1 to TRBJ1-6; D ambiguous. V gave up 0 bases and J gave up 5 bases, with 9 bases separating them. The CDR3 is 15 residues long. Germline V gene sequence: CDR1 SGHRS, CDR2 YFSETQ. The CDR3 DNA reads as TGCGCCAGCAGCTTGGAAGGCTTTGATAATTCACCCCTCCACTTT. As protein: CASSLEGFDNSPLHF.

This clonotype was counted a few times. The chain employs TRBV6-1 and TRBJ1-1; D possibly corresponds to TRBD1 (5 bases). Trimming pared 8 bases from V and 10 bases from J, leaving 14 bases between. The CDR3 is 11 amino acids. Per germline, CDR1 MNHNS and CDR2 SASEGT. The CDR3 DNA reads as TGTGCCAGCCTGGAAGGGGTGGGAGCTTTCTTT. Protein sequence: CASLEGVGAFF.

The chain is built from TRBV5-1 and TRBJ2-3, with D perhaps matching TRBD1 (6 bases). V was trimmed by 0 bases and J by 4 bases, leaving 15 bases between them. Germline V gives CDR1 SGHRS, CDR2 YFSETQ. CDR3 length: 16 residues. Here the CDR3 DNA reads TGCGCCAGCAGCTTGGGGACAGCCCCACCAGCAGATACGCAGTATTTT. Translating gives CASSLGTAPPADTQYF.

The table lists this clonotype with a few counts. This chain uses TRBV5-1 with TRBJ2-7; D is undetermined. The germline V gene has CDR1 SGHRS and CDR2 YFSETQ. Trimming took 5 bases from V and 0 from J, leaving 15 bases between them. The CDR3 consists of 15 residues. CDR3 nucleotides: TGCGCCAGCAGACCCGGGTACAGAAGCTCCTACGAGCAGTACTTC. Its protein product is CASRPGYRSSYEQYF. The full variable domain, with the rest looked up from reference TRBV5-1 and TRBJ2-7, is KAGVTQTPRYLIKTRGQQVTLSCSPISGHRSVSWYQQTPGQGLQFLFEYFSETQRNKGNFPGRFSGRQFSNSRSEMNVSTLELGDSALYLCASRPGYRSSYEQYFGPGTRLTVT.

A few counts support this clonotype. CDR3 coding DNA: TGTGCCAGCAGTTACGGGCAAAGCTCTGGAAACACCATATATTTT. Its protein product is CASSYGQSSGNTIYF. The chain carries TRBV6-5 and TRBJ1-3; D unresolved. CDR1 and CDR2 from the germline V gene are MNHEY and SVGAGI. V was pared by 2 bases and J by 0 bases, with 8 bases between. The length of the CDR3 is 15 residues.

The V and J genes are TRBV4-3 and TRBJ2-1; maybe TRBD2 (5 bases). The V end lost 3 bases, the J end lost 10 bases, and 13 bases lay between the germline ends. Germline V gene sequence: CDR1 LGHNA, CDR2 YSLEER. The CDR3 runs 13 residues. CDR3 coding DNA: TGCGCCAGCAGCCACCGGGGTGGTAGGGAGCAGTTCTTC. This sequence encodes CASSHRGGREQFF.

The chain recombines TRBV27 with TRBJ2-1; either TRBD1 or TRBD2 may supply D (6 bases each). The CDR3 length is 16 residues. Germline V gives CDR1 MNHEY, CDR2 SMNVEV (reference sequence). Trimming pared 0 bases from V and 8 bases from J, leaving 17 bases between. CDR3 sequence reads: CASSLSKGGMSDEQFF. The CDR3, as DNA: TGTGCCAGCAGTTTATCGAAGGGGGGAATGAGTGATGAGCAGTTCTTC.

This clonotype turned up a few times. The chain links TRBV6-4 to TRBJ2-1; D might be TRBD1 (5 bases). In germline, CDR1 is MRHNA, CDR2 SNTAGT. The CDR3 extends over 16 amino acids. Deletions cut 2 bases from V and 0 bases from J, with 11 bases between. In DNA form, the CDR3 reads TGTGCCAGCAGTGACAGGGGCGATAGCTCCTACAATGAGCAGTTCTTC. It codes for CASSDRGDSSYNEQFF.

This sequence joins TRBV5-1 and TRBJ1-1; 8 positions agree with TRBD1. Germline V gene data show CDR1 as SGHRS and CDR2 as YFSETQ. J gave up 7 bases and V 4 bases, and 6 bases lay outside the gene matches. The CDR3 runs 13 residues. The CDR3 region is CASSRQGIDEAFF. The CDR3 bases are TGCGCCAGCAGCCGACAGGGGATCGATGAAGCTTTCTTT.

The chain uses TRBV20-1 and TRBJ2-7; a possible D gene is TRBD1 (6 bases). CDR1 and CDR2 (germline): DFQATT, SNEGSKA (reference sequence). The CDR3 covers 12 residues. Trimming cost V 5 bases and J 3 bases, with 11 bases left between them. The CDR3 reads CSALDRGYEQYV. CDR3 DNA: TGCAGTGCTCTGGACAGAGGCTACGAGCAGTACGTC.

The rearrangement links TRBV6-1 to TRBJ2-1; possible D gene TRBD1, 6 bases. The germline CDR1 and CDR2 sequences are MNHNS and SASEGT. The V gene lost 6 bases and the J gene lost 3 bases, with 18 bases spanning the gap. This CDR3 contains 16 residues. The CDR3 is CASRPGEAYLYNEQFF. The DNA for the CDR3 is TGTGCCAGCAGACCAGGGGAAGCTTACCTCTACAATGAGCAGTTCTTC.

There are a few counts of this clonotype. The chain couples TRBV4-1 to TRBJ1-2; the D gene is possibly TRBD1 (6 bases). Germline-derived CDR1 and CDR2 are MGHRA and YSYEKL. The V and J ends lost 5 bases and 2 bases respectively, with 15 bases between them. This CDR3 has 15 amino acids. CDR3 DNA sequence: TGCGCCAGCAGCTTACAGGGTTTTGAGAACTATGGCTACACCTTC. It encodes CASSLQGFENYGYTF.

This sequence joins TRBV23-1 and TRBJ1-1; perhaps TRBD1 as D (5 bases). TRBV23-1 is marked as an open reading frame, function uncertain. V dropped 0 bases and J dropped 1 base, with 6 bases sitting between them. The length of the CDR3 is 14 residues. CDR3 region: CASSQSRGNTEAFF. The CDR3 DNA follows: TGCGCCAGCAGTCAATCGAGGGGGAACACTGAAGCTTTCTTT.

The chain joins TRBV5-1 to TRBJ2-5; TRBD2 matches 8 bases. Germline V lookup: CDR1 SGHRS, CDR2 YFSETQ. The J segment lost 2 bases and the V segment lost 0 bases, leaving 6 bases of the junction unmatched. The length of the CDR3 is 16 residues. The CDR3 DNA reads TGCGCCAGCAGCTTGGTTGGGTCGGGGGGGCAAGAGACCCAGTACTTC. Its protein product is CASSLVGSGGQETQYF.

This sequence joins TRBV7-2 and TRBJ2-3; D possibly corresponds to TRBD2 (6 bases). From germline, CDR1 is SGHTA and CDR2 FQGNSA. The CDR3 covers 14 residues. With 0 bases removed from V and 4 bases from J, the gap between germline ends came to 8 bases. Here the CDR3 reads CASSLARGSDTQYF. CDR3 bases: TGTGCCAGCAGCTTAGCGCGGGGATCAGATACGCAGTATTTT.

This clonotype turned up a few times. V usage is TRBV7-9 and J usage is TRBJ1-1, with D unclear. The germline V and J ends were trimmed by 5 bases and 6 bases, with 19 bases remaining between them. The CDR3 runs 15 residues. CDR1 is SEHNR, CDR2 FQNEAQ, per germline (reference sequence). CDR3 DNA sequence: TGTGCCAGCAGCCCCCTCCCCCTGGGAAATCCTGAAGCTTTCTTT. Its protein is CASSPLPLGNPEAFF.

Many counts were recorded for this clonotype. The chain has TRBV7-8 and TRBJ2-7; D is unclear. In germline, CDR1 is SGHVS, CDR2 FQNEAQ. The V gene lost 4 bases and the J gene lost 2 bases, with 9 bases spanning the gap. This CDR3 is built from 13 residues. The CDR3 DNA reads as TGTGCCAGCAGCTCCCAATCGCCCTACGAGCAGTACTTC. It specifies CASSSQSPYEQYF.

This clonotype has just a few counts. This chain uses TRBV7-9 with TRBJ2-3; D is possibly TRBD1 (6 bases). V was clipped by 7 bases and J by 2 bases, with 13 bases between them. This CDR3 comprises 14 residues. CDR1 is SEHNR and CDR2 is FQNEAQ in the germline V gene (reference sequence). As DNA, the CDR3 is TGTGCCAGCATCCGGACAGCCTACACAGATACGCAGTATTTT. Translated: CASIRTAYTDTQYF.

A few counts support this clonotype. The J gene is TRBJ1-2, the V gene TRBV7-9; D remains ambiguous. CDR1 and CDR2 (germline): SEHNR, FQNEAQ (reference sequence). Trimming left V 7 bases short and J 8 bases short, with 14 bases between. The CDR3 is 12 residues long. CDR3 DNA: TGTGCCAGCACCCCCAATCGAGCGGGCTACACCTTC. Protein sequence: CASTPNRAGYTF.

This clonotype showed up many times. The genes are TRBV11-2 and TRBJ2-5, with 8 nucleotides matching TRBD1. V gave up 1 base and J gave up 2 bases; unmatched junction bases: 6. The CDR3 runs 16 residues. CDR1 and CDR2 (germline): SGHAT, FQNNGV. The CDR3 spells CASSLVVRDRQETQYF. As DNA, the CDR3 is TGTGCCAGCAGCTTAGTGGTCAGGGACAGGCAAGAGACCCAGTACTTC.

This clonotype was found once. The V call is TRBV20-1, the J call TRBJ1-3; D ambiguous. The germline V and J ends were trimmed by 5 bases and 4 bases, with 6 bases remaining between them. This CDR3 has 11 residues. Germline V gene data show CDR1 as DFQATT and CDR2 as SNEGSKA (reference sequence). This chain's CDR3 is CSARTGNTIYF. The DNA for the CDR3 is TGCAGTGCTCGGACCGGAAACACCATATATTTT.

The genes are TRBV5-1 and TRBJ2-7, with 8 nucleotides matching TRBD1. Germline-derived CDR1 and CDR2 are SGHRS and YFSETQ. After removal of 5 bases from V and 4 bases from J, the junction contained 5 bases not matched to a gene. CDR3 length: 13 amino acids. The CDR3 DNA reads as TGCGCCAGCAGAGTGGACAGGGCGTACGAGCAGTACTTC. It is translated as CASRVDRAYEQYF.

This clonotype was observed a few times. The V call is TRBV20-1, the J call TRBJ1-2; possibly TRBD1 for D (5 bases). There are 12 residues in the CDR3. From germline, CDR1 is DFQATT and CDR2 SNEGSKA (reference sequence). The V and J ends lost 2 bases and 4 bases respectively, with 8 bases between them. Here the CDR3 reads CSARSGPYGYTF. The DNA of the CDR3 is TGCAGTGCTAGATCGGGACCCTATGGCTACACCTTC.